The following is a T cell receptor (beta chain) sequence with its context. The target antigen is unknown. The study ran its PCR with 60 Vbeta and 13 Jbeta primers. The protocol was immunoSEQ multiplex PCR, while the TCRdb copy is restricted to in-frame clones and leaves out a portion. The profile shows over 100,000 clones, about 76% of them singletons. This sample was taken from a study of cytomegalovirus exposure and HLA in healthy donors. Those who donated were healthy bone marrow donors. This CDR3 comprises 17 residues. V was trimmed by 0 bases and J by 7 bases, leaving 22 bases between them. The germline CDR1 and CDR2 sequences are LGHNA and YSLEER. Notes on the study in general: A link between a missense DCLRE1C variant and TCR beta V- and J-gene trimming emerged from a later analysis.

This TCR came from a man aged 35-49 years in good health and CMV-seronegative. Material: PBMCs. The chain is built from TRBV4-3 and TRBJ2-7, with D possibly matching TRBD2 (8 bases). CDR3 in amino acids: CASSQDFREGAPREQYF. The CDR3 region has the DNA TGCGCCAGCAGCCAAGATTTTCGGGAGGGGGCGCCGAGGGAGCAGTACTTC.